This paragraph covers one T cell receptor beta chain sequence. No antigen is known for it. Clones were read by immunoSEQ multiplex PCR, and TCRdb kept only the in-frame ones, dropping some. This sample has some 2,400,000 clones; nearly 97% occur once, and the top ten carry roughly 0.13%. These data come from a study of shared clonotypes between healthy human individuals. The study's findings and limits: Larger estimated richness was generally recorded for naive subsets relative to memory subsets.

The V end was cut by 1 base, the J end by 1 base, with 6 bases between. The germline gives CDR1 SGHDT, CDR2 YYEEEE. This CDR3 comprises 15 residues. The chain carries TRBV5-6 and TRBJ1-6; D uncertain. The sequencing input was naive CD4+ T cells sorted from blood. Subset indicated: CD45RA+ positively selected. The source is a man aged 18-30 years in good health. CDR3 sequence: CASSLWGSYNSPLHF. DNA for the CDR3: TGTGCCAGCAGCTTGTGGGGTTCCTATAATTCACCCCTCCACTTT.